These 4 T cell receptor beta chains share one sample of origin, sequenced in a study of T cells after somatic rescue of genetic block. Sequenced by immunoSEQ multiplex PCR; TCRdb stores in-frame clones only, minus some. The data hold around 9,700 clones, with 70% to 75% observed a single time. The material sequenced was peripheral blood mononuclear cells (PBMCs). The origin of the receptors is a boy under 18.

The gene calls are TRBV29-1 and TRBJ2-3; no clear D gene. V gave up 6 bases and J gave up 0 bases, with 13 bases separating them. Germline V CDR1 and CDR2: SQVTM, ANQGSEA. This CDR3 is built from 14 residues. The chain's CDR3 is CSVLVFTSTDTQYF. The CDR3 nucleotides are TGCAGCGTGTTAGTCTTTACTAGCACAGATACGCAGTATTTT.

By sample fraction, this clone is medium-sized. The chain is built from TRBV14 and TRBJ2-7; the D is unclear. The CDR3 is 14 amino acids. CDR1 is SGHDN and CDR2 is FVKESK in the germline V gene. V was clipped by 5 bases and J by 3 bases, with 14 bases between them. CDR3 protein: CASSSGSQDYEQYF. CDR3 nucleotides: TGTGCCAGCAGCTCCGGGTCCCAAGACTACGAGCAGTACTTC.

The rearrangement links TRBV2 to TRBJ1-2; 10 bases fit TRBD1. Germline V gene sequence: CDR1 SNHLY, CDR2 FYNNEI. V dropped 3 bases and J dropped 4; count of bases not matched to a gene: 2. The CDR3 consists of 14 residues. This CDR3 reads CASSDDRGPYGYTF. The CDR3 coding sequence is TGTGCCAGCAGTGACGACAGGGGGCCCTATGGCTACACCTTC. Supplemented by reference TRBV2 and TRBJ1-2, the full variable domain reads EPEVTQTPSHQVTQMGQEVILRCVPISNHLYFYWYRQILGQKVEFLVSFYNNEISEKSEIFDDQFSVERPDGSNFTLKIRSTKLEDSAMYFCASSDDRGPYGYTFGSGTRLTVV.

The V and J genes are TRBV12-5 and TRBJ2-5; 9 bases fit TRBD1. V was clipped by 6 bases and J by 7 bases; unmatched bases: 3. The length of the CDR3 is 12 residues. Germline CDR1 is LGHNT and CDR2 is FRNRAP. CDR3 sequence reads: CASGQGAGTQYF. CDR3 coding DNA: TGTGCTAGTGGACAGGGGGCCGGGACCCAGTACTTC.